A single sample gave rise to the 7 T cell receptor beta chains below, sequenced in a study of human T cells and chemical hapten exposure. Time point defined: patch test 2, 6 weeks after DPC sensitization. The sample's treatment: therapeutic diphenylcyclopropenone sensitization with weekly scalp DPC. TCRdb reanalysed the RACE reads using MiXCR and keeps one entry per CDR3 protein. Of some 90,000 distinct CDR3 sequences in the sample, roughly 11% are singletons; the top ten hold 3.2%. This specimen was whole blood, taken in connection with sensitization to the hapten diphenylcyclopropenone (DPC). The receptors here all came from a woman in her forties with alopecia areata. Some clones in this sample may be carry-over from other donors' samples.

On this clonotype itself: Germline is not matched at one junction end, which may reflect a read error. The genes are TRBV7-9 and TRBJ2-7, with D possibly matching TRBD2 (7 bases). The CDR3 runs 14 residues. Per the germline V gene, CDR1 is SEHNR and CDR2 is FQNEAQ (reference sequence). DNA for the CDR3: TGTGCCAGCAGCCCTCGTTGGGGGGGCTACAAGCAGTACTTC. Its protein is CASSPRWGGYKQYF. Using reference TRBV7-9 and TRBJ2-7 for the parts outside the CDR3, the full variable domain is DTGVSQNPRHKITKRGQNVTFRCDPISEHNRLYWYRQTLGQGPEFLTYFQNEAQLEKSRLLSDRFSAERPKGSFSTLEIQRTEQGDSAMYLCASSPRWGGYKQYFGPGTRLTVT.

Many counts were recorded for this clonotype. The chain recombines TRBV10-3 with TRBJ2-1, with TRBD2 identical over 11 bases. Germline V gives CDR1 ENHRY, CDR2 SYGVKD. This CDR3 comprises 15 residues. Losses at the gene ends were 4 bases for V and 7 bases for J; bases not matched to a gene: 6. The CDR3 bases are TGTGCCATCAGTGTTAGCGGGGGGGCTAGTAATGAGCAGTTCTTC. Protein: CAISVSGGASNEQFF.

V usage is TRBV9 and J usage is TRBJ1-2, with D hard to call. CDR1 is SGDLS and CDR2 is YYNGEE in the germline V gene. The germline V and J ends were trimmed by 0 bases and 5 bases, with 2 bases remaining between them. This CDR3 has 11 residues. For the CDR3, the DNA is TGTGCCAGCAGCGTAGGATATGGCTACACCTTC. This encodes CASSVGYGYTF. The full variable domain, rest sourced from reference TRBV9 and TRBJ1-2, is DSGVTQTPKHLITATGQRVTLRCSPRSGDLSVYWYQQSLDQGLQFLIQYYNGEERAKGNILERFSAQQFPDLHSELNLSSLELGDSALYFCASSVGYGYTFGSGTRLTVV.

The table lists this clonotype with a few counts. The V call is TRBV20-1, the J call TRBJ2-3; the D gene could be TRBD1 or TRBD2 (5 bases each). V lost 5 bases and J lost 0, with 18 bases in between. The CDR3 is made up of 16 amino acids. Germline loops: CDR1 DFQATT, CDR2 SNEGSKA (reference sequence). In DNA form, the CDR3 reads TGCAGTGCTCCCTGGGGGTCCCCTACTAGCACAGATACGCAGTATTTT. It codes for CSAPWGSPTSTDTQYF.

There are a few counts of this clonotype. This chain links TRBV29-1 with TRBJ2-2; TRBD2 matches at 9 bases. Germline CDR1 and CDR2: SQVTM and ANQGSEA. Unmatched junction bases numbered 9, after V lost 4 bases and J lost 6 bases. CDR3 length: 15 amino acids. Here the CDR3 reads CSVGSSGRLAGELFF. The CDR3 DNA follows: TGCAGCGTTGGGAGTAGCGGGAGACTCGCCGGGGAGCTGTTTTTT.

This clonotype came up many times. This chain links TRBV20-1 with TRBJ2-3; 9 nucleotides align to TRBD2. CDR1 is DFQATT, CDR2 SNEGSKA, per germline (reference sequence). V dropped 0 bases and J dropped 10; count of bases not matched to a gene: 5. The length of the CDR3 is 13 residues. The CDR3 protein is CSARDGSGGSQYF. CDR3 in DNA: TGCAGTGCTAGAGATGGTAGCGGGGGTTCGCAGTATTTT.

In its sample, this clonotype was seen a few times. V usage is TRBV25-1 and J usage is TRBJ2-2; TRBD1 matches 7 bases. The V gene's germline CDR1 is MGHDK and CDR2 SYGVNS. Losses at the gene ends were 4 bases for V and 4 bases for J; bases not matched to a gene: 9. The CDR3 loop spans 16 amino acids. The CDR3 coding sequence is TGTGCCAGCAGTGTTGGACAGGCGTCGACCACCGGGGAGCTGTTTTTT. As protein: CASSVGQASTTGELFF.